This TCR beta chain originates from a study of blood T cell repertoires in COVID-19. Study context: Nucleic acid was either cDNA or gDNA, and it came from T cells, B-cell-depleted T cells, or PBMCs.

This clone was observed a handful of times. The table came from immunoSEQ multiplex PCR; TCRdb's copy has only in-frame clones and leaves some out. Of 220,000 or so clones in the sample, roughly 80% are singletons; the top ten hold approximately 6%. The CDR3 length is 15 residues. The germline CDR1 and CDR2 sequences are MDHEN and SYDVKM. V shed 5 bases and J 5 bases; nucleotides not matched to a gene: 4. The sequencing sample was made of peripheral blood. The chain uses TRBV28 and TRBJ1-6; 9 bases fit TRBD1. This receptor was obtained from a woman between 65 and 79 years old with acute or convalescent COVID-19. The DNA of the CDR3 is TGTGCCAGCAGTCCCAGGGACAGGGATAATTCACCCCTCCACTTT. Translation gives CASSPRDRDNSPLHF.